One sample yielded the 11 T cell receptor beta chains listed below, sequenced in a study of T cells after yellow fever vaccination. TCRdb reanalysed the 5' RACE reads using MiXCR and keeps one entry per CDR3 protein. The sample contains around 250,000 distinct CDR3 sequences, 6.9% of which appear only once. Sample: CD4+ T cells sorted from PBMCs, taken 15 days after the yellow fever booster vaccination. All receptors derive from a man aged 30-40 years who received the YFV17D yellow fever vaccine.

In this sample, this clonotype turned up a few times. The rearrangement uses TRBV18 and TRBJ2-5, with 7 bases matching TRBD1. The trim removed 6 bases at V and 5 bases at J, leaving 9 bases unmatched. This CDR3 spans 14 amino acids. Germline CDR1 KGHSH, CDR2 LQKENI. The CDR3, as DNA: TGTGCCAGCTCCCTCGGGGACAGAGTGGAGACCCAGTACTTC. Translated, it gives CASSLGDRVETQYF.

CDR3 sequence reads: CSAPKLGSGKYEQYF. CDR3 nucleotide sequence: TGCAGTGCACCGAAACTCGGTAGCGGGAAATACGAGCAGTACTTC. This chain joins TRBV20-1 and TRBJ2-7, with 8 nucleotides matching TRBD2. This CDR3 has 15 amino acids. V trimming: 6 bases; J trimming: 4 bases; junction bases outside the gene matches: 14. The germline gives CDR1 DFQATT, CDR2 SNEGSKA (reference sequence).

The rearrangement joins TRBV7-8 to TRBJ2-7; no definite D call. The length of the CDR3 is 14 residues. Per germline, CDR1 SGHVS and CDR2 FQNEAQ. Trimming cost V 1 base and J 2 bases, with 9 bases left between them. The CDR3 is CASSLEVRAYEQYF. The CDR3 region has the DNA TGTGCCAGCAGCTTAGAGGTCAGAGCCTACGAGCAGTACTTC.

This clonotype was detected a few times. The chain has TRBV6-5 and TRBJ1-2; D perhaps matches TRBD1 (5 bases). The germline CDR1 and CDR2 sequences are MNHEY and SVGAGI. This CDR3 comprises 14 residues. V lost 2 bases, J lost 7 bases, and 14 bases lay in between. CDR3 in amino acids: CASSYVIRVSGYTF. CDR3 coding DNA: TGTGCCAGCAGTTACGTTATCAGGGTCAGTGGCTACACCTTC.

A few counts support this clonotype. The gene calls are TRBV12-3 or TRBV12-4 and TRBJ2-5, with D maybe TRBD1 (5 bases). The CDR3 loop spans 13 amino acids. Trimming removed 3 bases at V and 4 bases at J, with 9 bases between. In DNA, the CDR3 is TGTGCCAGCAGTTTCAGGGCCCCAGAGACCCAGTACTTC. The encoded protein is CASSFRAPETQYF.

The sample holds many counts of this clonotype. The chain carries TRBV27 and TRBJ2-1; unclear D gene. Deletions cut 6 bases from V and 5 bases from J, with 11 bases between. Germline V gives CDR1 MNHEY, CDR2 SMNVEV (reference sequence). This CDR3 has 13 residues. CDR3 protein: CASRQTGNNEQFF. CDR3 sequence (DNA): TGTGCCAGCAGACAGACCGGAAACAATGAGCAGTTCTTC.

This clonotype was seen at least ten times. The chain links TRBV2 to TRBJ2-3; 8 nucleotides line up with TRBD2. Germline V gene sequence: CDR1 SNHLY, CDR2 FYNNEI. CDR3 length: 13 amino acids. Trimming cost V 8 bases and J 6 bases; bases outside gene matches: 7. Here the CDR3 DNA reads TGTGCCAGCTCGCGGGAGGCCATGGATACGCAGTATTTT. It specifies CASSREAMDTQYF.

In its sample, this clonotype was seen a few times. The chain carries TRBV7-2 and TRBJ2-2, with 7 nucleotides matching TRBD2. J was trimmed by 0 bases and V by 5 bases; bases with no gene match: 6. The CDR3 loop spans 16 amino acids. Germline V gene data show CDR1 as SGHTA and CDR2 as FQGNSA. In DNA, the CDR3 is TGTGCCAGCAGCCTAAACGGGGGGACGAACACCGGGGAGCTGTTTTTT. Translating it yields CASSLNGGTNTGELFF.

This clonotype was recorded a few times. The chain combines TRBV20-1 with TRBJ1-2, with D perhaps TRBD1 (5 bases). The V gene's germline CDR1 is DFQATT and CDR2 SNEGSKA (reference sequence). This CDR3 comprises 12 residues. Trimming cost V 4 bases and J 10 bases, with 16 bases left between them. The CDR3 reads CSANPGTDLYTF. CDR3 in DNA: TGCAGTGCTAACCCCGGGACGGACCTCTACACCTTC.

This clonotype was seen repeatedly, ten times or more. V gene TRBV5-1 combines with J gene TRBJ2-7, with TRBD2 as a possible D gene (5 bases). V was clipped by 5 bases and J by 2 bases, with 14 bases between them. Germline CDR1 and CDR2: SGHRS and YFSETQ. The CDR3 contains 14 residues. In DNA, the CDR3 is TGCGCCAGCAGGACCCCGGGGAAAGCCTACGAGCAGTACTTC. Amino acids: CASRTPGKAYEQYF.

The rearrangement links TRBV29-1 to TRBJ2-5; D unresolved. Trimming took 0 bases from V and 6 from J, leaving 14 bases between them. Germline CDR1 reads SQVTM; CDR2 reads ANQGSEA. This CDR3 contains 14 residues. Here the CDR3 reads CSVEDLAAGKTQYF. DNA for the CDR3: TGCAGCGTTGAAGATCTGGCGGCTGGGAAGACCCAGTACTTC.